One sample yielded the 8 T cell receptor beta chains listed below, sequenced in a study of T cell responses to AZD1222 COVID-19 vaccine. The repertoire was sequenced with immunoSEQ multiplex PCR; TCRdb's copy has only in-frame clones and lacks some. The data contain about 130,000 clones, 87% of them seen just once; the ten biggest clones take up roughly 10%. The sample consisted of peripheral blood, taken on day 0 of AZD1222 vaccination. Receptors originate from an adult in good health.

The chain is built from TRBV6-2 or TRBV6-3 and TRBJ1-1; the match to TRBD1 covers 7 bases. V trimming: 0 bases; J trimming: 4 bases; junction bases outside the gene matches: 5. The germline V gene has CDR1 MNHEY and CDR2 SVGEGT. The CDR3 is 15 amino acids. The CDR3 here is CASSYSFQGGTEAFF. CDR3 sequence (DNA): TGTGCCAGCAGTTACTCGTTCCAGGGGGGCACTGAAGCTTTCTTT.

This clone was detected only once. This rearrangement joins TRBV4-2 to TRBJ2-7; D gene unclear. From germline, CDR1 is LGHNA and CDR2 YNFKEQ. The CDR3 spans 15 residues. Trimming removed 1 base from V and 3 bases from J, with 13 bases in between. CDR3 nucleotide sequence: TGTGCCAGCAGCCAAGGCGGCCCACTAAACTACGAGCAGTACTTC. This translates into CASSQGGPLNYEQYF.

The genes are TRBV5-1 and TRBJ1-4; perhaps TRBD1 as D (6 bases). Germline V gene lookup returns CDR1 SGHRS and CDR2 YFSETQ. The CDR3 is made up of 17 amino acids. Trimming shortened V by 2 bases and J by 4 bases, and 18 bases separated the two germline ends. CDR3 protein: CASSFRGSPSSNEKLFF. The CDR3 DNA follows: TGCGCCAGCAGCTTTAGGGGGAGCCCAAGTAGTAATGAAAAACTGTTTTTT.

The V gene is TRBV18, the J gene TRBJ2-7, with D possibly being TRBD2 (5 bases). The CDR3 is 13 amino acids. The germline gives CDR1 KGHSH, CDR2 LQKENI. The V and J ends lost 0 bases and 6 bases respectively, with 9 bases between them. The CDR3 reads CASSPPIRGEQYF. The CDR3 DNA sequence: TGTGCCAGCTCACCACCGATCCGGGGCGAGCAGTACTTC.

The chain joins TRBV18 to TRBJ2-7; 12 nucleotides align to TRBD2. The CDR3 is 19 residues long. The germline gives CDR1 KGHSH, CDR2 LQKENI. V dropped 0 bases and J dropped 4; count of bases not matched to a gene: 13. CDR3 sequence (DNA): TGTGCCAGCTCACCACCGTTTTCTAGCGGGAGGGCGACGGGGTACGAGCAGTACTTC. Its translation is CASSPPFSSGRATGYEQYF.

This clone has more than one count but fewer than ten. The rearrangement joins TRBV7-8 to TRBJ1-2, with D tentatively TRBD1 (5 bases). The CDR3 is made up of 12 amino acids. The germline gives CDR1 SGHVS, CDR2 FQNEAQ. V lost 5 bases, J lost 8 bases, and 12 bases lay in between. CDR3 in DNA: TGTGCCAGCAGCCCACACGGGGGGGGCTACACCTTC. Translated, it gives CASSPHGGGYTF. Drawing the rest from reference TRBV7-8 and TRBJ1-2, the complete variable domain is GAGVSQSPRYKVAKRGQDVALRCDPISGHVSLFWYQQALGQGPEFLTYFQNEAQLDKSGLPSDRFFAERPEGSVSTLKIQRTQQEDSAVYLCASSPHGGGYTFGSGTRLTVV.

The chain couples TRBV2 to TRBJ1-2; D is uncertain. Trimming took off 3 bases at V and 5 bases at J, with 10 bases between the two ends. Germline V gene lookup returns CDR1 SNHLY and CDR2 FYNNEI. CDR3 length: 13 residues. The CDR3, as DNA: TGTGCCAGCAGTGATGGAACAGCATATGGCTACACCTTC. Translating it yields CASSDGTAYGYTF.

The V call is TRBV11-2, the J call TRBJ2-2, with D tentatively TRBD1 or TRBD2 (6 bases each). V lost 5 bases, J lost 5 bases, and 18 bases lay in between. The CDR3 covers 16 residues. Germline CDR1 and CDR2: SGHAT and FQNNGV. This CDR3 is CASSGTRGPTTGELFF. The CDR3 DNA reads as TGTGCCAGCAGCGGTACTCGGGGGCCAACGACCGGGGAGCTGTTTTTT.